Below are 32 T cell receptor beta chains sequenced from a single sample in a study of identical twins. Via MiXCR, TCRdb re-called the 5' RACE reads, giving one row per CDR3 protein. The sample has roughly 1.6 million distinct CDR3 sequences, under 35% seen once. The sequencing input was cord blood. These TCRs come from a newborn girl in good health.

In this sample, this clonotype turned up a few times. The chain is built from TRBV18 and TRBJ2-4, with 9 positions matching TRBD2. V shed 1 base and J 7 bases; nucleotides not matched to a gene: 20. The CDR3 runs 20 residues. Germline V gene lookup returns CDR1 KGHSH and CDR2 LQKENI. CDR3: CASSPRLPGFSGREGNIQYF. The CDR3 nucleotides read TGTGCCAGCTCACCACGTCTTCCCGGATTTAGCGGGAGAGAGGGGAACATTCAGTACTTC.

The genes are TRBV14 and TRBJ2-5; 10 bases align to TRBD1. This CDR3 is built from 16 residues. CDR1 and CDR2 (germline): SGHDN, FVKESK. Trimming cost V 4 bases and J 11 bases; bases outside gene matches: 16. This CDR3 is CASSRAGQGSYNEQYF. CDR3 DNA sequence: TGTGCCAGCAGCCGAGCGGGACAGGGGTCCTACAATGAGCAGTACTTC.

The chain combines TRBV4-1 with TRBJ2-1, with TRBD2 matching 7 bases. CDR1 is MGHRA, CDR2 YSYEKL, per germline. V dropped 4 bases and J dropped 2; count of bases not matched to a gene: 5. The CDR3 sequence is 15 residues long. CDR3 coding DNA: TGCGCCAGCAGCCTAGCGGGCCACACCTACAATGAGCAGTTCTTC. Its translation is CASSLAGHTYNEQFF.

The CDR3 loop is CSAIRTGLTNYGYTF. In DNA, the CDR3 is TGCAGTGCTATCAGGACAGGGCTAACTAACTATGGCTACACCTTC. V and J are TRBV20-1 and TRBJ1-2; 8 positions agree with TRBD1. Germline V CDR1 and CDR2: DFQATT, SNEGSKA (reference sequence). Trimming removed 4 bases from V and 0 bases from J; junction bases left unmatched: 7. The CDR3 runs to 15 residues.

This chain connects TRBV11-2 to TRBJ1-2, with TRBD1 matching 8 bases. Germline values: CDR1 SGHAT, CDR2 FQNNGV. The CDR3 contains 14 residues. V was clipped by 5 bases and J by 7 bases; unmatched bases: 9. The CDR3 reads CASSPRQGIGGYTF. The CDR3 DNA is TGTGCCAGCAGCCCACGACAGGGGATCGGTGGCTACACCTTC.

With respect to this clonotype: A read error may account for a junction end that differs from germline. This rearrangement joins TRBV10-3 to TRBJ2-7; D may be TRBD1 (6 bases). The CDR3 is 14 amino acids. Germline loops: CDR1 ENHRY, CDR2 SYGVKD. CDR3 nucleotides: TGTGCCATCAGAGAGTGGGACAACTCCTACGAGCAGTACTTC. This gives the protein CAIREWDNSYEQYF.

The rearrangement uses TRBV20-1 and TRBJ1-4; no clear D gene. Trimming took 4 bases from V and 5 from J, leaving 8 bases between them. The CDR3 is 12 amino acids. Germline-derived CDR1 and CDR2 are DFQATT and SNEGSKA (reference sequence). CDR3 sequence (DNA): TGCAGTGCTACTCAGCAAAATGAAAAACTGTTTTTT. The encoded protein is CSATQQNEKLFF.

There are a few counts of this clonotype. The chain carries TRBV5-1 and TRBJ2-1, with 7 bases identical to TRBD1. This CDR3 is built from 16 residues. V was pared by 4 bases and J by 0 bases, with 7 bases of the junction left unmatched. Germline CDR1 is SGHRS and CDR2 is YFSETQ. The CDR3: CASSGGQSSSYNEQFF. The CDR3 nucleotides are TGCGCCAGCAGCGGGGGACAGTCCAGCTCCTACAATGAGCAGTTCTTC. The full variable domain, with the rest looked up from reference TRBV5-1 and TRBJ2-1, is KAGVTQTPRYLIKTRGQQVTLSCSPISGHRSVSWYQQTPGQGLQFLFEYFSETQRNKGNFPGRFSGRQFSNSRSEMNVSTLELGDSALYLCASSGGQSSSYNEQFFGPGTRLTVL.

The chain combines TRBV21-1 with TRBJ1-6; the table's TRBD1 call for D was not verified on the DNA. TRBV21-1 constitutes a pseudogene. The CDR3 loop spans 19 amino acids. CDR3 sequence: CASSGRPGQGCSYNSPLHF. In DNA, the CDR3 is TGTGCCAGCAGCGGCAGACCGGGACAGGGGTGCTCCTATAATTCACCCCTCCACTTT.

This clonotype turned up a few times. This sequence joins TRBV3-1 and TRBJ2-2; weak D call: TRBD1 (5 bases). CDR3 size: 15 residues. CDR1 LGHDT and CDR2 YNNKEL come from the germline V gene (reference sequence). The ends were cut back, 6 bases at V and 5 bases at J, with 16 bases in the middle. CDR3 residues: CASRRPGLSTGELFF. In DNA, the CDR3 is TGTGCCAGCAGGAGACCAGGGCTGTCGACCGGGGAGCTGTTTTTT. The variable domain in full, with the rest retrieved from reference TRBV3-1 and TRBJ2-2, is DTAVSQTPKYLVTQMGNDKSIKCEQNLGHDTMYWYKQDSKKFLKIMFSYNNKELIINETVPNRFSPKSPDKAHLNLHINSLELGDSAVYFCASRRPGLSTGELFFGEGSRLTVL.

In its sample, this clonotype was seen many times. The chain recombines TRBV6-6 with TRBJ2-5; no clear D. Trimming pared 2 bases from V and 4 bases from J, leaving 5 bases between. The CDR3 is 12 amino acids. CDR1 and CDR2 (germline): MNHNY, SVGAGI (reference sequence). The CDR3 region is CASSYPRETQYF. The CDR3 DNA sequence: TGTGCCAGCAGTTACCCTCGAGAGACCCAGTACTTC.

In nucleotides, the CDR3 is TGCGCCAGCAGCCCCCAGGGAGGAAGCCCCTACAATGAGCAGTTCTTC. This codes for CASSPQGGSPYNEQFF. The chain recombines TRBV5-1 with TRBJ2-1, with D possibly TRBD2 on 6 matching bases. V lost 4 bases to trimming and J lost 2 bases, with 16 bases between them. The CDR3 totals 16 residues. Germline CDR1 reads SGHRS; CDR2 reads YFSETQ.

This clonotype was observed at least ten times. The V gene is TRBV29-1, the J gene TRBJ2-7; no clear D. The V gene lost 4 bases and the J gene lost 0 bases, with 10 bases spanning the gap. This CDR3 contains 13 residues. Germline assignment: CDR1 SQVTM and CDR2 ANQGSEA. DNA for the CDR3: TGCAGCGTTGGTGTGGCTAGCTCCTACGAGCAGTACTTC. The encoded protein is CSVGVASSYEQYF.

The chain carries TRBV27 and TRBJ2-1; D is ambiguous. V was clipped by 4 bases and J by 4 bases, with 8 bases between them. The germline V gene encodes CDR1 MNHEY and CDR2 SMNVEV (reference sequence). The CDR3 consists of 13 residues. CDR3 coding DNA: TGTGCCAGCAGTTCCACGATATACAATGAGCAGTTCTTC. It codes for CASSSTIYNEQFF.

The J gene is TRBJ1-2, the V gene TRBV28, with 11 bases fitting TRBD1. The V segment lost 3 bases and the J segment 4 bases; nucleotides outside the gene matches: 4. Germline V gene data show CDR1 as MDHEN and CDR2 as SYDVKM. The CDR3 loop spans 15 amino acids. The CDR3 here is CASSFGDRGVYGYTF. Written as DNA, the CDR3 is TGTGCCAGCAGTTTCGGGGACAGGGGGGTCTATGGCTACACCTTC.

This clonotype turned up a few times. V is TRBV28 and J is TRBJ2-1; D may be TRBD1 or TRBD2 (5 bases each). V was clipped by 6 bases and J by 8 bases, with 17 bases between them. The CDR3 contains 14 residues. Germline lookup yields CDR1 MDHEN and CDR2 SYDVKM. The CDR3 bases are TGTGCCAGCAGCACAATGGGGGAAGGCGATGAGCAGTTCTTC. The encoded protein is CASSTMGEGDEQFF.

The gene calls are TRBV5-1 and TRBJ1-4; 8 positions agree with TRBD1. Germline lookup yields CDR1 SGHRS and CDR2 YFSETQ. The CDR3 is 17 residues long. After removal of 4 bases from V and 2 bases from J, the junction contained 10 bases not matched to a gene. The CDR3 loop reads CASSLGQGGLTNEKLFF. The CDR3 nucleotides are TGCGCCAGCAGCCTTGGACAGGGAGGCCTTACTAATGAAAAACTGTTTTTT.

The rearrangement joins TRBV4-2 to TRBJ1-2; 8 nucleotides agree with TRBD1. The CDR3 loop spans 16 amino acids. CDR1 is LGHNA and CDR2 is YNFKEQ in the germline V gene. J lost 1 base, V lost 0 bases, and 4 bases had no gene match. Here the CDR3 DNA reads TGTGCCAGCAGCCAAGATGACAGGGGAGGTAACTATGGCTACACCTTC. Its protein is CASSQDDRGGNYGYTF.

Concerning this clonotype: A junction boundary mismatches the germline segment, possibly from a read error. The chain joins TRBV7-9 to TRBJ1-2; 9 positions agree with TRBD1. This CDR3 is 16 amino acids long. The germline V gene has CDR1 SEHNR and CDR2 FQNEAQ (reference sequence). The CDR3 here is CASSLEVTGGNYGFTF. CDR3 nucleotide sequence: TGTGCCAGCAGCTTAGAGGTGACAGGGGGTAACTATGGCTTCACCTTC.

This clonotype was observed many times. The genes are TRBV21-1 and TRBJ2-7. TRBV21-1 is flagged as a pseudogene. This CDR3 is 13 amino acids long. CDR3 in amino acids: CASNTLSEDEQYF. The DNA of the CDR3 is TGTGCCAGCAACACGCTTTCAGAGGACGAGCAGTACTTC.

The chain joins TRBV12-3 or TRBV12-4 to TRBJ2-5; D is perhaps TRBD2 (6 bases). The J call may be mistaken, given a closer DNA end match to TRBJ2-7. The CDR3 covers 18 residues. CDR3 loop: CASSLTGEGRRGFYEQYF. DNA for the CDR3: TGTGCCAGCAGTTTAACGGGAGAAGGGAGAAGAGGGTTTTACGAGCAGTACTTC.

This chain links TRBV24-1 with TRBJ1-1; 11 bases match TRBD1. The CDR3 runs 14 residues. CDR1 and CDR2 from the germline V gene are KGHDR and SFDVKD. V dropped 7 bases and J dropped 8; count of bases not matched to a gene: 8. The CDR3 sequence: CATRCQGQGEEAFF. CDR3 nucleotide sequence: TGTGCCACCAGGTGCCAGGGACAGGGGGAAGAAGCTTTCTTT.

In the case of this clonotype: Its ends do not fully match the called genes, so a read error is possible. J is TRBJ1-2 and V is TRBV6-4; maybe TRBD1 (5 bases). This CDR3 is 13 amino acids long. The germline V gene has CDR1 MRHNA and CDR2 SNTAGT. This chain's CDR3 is CASSDGQGRGCTF. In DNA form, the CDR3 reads TGTGCCAGCAGTGACGGGCAGGGTAGGGGCTGCACCTTC.

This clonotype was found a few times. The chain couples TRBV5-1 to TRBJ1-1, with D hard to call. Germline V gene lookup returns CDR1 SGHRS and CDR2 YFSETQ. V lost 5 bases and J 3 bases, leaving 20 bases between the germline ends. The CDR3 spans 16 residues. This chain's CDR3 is CASRKKSTTGDTEAFF. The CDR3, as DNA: TGCGCCAGCAGAAAAAAATCTACGACCGGGGACACTGAAGCTTTCTTT.

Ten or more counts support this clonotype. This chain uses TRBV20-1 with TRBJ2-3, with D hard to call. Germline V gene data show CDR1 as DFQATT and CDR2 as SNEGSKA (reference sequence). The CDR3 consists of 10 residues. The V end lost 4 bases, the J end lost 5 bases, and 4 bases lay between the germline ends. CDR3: CSAKRDTQYF. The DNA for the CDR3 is TGCAGTGCTAAGAGAGATACGCAGTATTTT.

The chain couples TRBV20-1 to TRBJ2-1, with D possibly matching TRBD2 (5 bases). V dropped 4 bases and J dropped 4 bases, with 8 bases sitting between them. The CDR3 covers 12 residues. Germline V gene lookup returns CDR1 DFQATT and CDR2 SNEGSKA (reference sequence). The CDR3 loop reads CSAKDFYNEQFF. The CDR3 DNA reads TGCAGTGCTAAGGACTTTTACAATGAGCAGTTCTTC.

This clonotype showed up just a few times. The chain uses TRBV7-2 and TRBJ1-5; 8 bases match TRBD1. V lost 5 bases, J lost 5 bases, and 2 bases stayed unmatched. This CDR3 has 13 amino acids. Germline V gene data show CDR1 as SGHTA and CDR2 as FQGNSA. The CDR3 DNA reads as TGTGCCAGCAGCCCGGGACAGGATCAGCCCCAGCATTTT. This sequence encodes CASSPGQDQPQHF.

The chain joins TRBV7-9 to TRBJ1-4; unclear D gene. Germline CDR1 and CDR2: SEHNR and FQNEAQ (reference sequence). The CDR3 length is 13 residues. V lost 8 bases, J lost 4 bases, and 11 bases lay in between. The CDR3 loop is CASPGPHNEKLFF. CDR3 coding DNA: TGTGCCAGCCCCGGGCCCCATAATGAAAAACTGTTTTTT.

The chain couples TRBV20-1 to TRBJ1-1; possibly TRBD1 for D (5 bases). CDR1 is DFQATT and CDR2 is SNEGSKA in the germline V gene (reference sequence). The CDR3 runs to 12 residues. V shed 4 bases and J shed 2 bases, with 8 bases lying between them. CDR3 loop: CSANTGNTEAFF. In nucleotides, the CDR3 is TGCAGTGCTAACACAGGAAACACTGAAGCTTTCTTT.

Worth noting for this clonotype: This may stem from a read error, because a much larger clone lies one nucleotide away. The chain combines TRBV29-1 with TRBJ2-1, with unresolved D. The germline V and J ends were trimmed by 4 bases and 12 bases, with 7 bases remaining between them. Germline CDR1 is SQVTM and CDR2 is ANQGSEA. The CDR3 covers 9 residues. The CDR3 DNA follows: TGCAGCGTTGGGGTTGGGCAGTTCTTC. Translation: CSVGVGQFF.

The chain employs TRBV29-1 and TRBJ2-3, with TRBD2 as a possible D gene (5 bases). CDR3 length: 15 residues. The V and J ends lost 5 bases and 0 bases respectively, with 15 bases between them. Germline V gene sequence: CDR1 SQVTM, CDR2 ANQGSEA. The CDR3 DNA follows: TGCAGCGTTAGGCCTATTCGAGGGAGCACAGATACGCAGTATTTT. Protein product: CSVRPIRGSTDTQYF.

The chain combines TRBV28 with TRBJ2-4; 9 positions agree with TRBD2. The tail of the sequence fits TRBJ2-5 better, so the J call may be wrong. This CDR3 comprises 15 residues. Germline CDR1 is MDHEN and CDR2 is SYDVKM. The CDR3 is CASSWGGRAMETQYF. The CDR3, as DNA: TGTGCCAGCAGTTGGGGCGGGAGGGCCATGGAGACCCAGTACTTC.